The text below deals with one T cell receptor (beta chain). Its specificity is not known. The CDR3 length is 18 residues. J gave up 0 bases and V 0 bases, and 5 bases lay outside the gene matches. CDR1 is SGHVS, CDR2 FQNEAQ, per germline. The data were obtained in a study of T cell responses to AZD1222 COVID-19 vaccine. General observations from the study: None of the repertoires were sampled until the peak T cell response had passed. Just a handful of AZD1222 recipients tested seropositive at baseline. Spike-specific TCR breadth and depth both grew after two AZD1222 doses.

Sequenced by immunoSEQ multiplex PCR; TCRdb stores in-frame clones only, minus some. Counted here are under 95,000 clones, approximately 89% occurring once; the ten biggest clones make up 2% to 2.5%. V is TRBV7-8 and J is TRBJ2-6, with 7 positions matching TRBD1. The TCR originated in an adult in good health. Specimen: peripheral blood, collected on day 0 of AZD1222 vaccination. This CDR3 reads CASSLAQTGNSGANVLTF. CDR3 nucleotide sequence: TGTGCCAGCAGCTTAGCTCAGACAGGGAACTCTGGGGCCAACGTCCTGACTTTC.